The next 3 T cell receptor beta chains were all read from a single sample in a study of CD8 T cells in ankylosing spondylitis. Their antigen targets remain unknown. TCRdb re-called the 5' RACE reads with MiXCR, one entry per CDR3 protein. The repertoire holds roughly 370,000 distinct CDR3 sequences, with 20% to 25% as singletons. Study-wide results and caveats: Blood of patients with ankylosing spondylitis appeared to be characterized by a TCR beta motif of fewer than 10 highly homologous variants.

Sequencing input: blood, either unsorted or a sorted T cell fraction (not recorded which). Receptors originate from a male donor with ankylosing spondylitis.

This clonotype appeared many times. The rearrangement links TRBV12-3 or TRBV12-4 to TRBJ2-2; D might be TRBD1 (5 bases). V shed 6 bases and J shed 1 base, with 6 bases lying between them. The CDR3 runs 13 residues. The CDR3 DNA is TGTGCCAGCAGGCAGGGGAACACCGGGGAGCTGTTTTTT. This codes for CASRQGNTGELFF.

The CDR3 DNA follows: TGTGCCAGCAGTTACCTACAGGGGGCGGAATACGAGCAGTACTTC. Encoded protein: CASSYLQGAEYEQYF. The rearrangement uses TRBV6-5 and TRBJ2-7; 9 bases agree with TRBD1. This CDR3 has 15 amino acids. The V segment lost 2 bases and the J segment 4 bases; nucleotides outside the gene matches: 6. CDR1 is MNHEY, CDR2 SVGAGI, per germline.

This clonotype was found a few times. The chain combines TRBV7-9 with TRBJ2-1; TRBD1 is a possible D gene (7 bases). CDR1 is SEHNR and CDR2 is FQNEAQ in the germline V gene (reference sequence). CDR3 length equals 15 residues. V was clipped by 4 bases and J by 3 bases, with 13 bases between them. CDR3 protein: CASSSRGDNYNEQFF. In DNA form, the CDR3 reads TGTGCCAGCAGCTCCAGGGGGGACAACTACAATGAGCAGTTCTTC.